Many counts were recorded for the clone carrying this TCR beta chain. This record belongs to a study of T cells after yellow fever vaccination. By 5'RACE template switching, TCR cDNA was produced, with a universal primer site and UMIs added in the process. MiXCR, run by TCRdb on the 5' RACE reads, gives a single entry per CDR3 protein. The sample has about 69,000 distinct CDR3 sequences, 4.5% to 7.5% seen once. Germline assignment: CDR1 DFQATT and CDR2 SNEGSKA (reference sequence). This CDR3 contains 14 residues. Trimming left V 6 bases short and J 2 bases short, with 16 bases between. The source was CD4+ T cells sorted from PBMCs, collected around 15 days after the first yellow fever vaccination. J is TRBJ1-2 and V is TRBV20-1; the D gene is possibly TRBD1 (5 bases). The clonotype comes from a man younger than 30 who received the YFV17D yellow fever vaccine. The CDR3 spells CSATLGTANYGYTF. In nucleotides, the CDR3 is TGCAGTGCGACACTCGGGACGGCAAACTATGGCTACACCTTC.